These 27 T cell receptor beta chains came from one sample sequenced in a study of blood T cell repertoires in COVID-19. Clones were read by immunoSEQ multiplex PCR, and TCRdb kept only the in-frame ones, dropping some. The data contain fewer than 200,000 clones, over 80% of them singletons. Material: peripheral blood. These receptors came from an older woman with COVID-19, enrolled during active disease.

The chain employs TRBV18 and TRBJ1-4; D may be TRBD1 (6 bases). V dropped 6 bases and J dropped 8 bases, with 16 bases sitting between them. The germline gives CDR1 KGHSH, CDR2 LQKENI. This CDR3 comprises 14 residues. CDR3 sequence reads: CASSPLGTKEKLFF. CDR3 nucleotides: TGTGCCAGCTCCCCCCTCGGGACAAAAGAAAAACTGTTTTTT.

V is TRBV10-3 and J is TRBJ2-7; no definite D call. V lost 2 bases and J 2 bases, leaving 10 bases between the germline ends. The V gene's germline CDR1 is ENHRY and CDR2 SYGVKD. The CDR3 spans 14 residues. The CDR3 DNA is TGTGCCATCAGTGAGCTGTCGGGTGCCTACGAGCAGTACTTC. This translates into CAISELSGAYEQYF.

This clone showed up just a few times. This chain links TRBV4-2 with TRBJ2-2; 9 nucleotides align to TRBD2. V shed 4 bases, J shed 4 bases, and the junction held 10 bases outside the gene matches. CDR3 length: 17 amino acids. Germline loops: CDR1 LGHNA, CDR2 YNFKEQ. The CDR3, as DNA: TGTGCCAGCAGCCCGGGGGGCGCGGGAGGGGTCACCGGGGAGCTGTTTTTT. It is translated as CASSPGGAGGVTGELFF.

This clone was observed a few times. This chain uses TRBV5-6 with TRBJ2-7, with 10 bases fitting TRBD1. CDR1 and CDR2 (germline): SGHDT, YYEEEE. CDR3 length: 15 amino acids. The V segment lost 6 bases and the J segment 3 bases; nucleotides outside the gene matches: 9. CDR3 residues: CASTIPGTGVYEQYF. CDR3 DNA: TGTGCCAGCACCATCCCCGGGACAGGGGTCTACGAGCAGTACTTC.

The J gene is TRBJ1-1, the V gene TRBV29-1; no firm D call. With 4 bases removed from V and 0 bases from J, the gap between germline ends came to 9 bases. Germline CDR1 reads SQVTM; CDR2 reads ANQGSEA. The CDR3 has 13 residues. The CDR3 here is CSVVGLMNTEAFF. CDR3 nucleotide sequence: TGCAGCGTTGTCGGACTGATGAACACTGAAGCTTTCTTT. Filled out from reference TRBV29-1 and TRBJ1-1, the complete variable domain reads SAVISQKPSRDICQRGTSLTIQCQVDSQVTMMFWYRQQPGQSLTLIATANQGSEATYESGFVIDKFPISRPNLTFSTLTVSNMSPEDSSIYLCSVVGLMNTEAFFGQGTRLTVV.

CDR3 residues: CASSLREEQFF. The CDR3 DNA reads TGTGCCAGCAGTTTGAGAGAGGAGCAGTTCTTC. The V call is TRBV28, the J call TRBJ2-1; D unresolved. This CDR3 is built from 11 residues. Trimming stripped 3 bases from V and 10 bases from J, with 7 bases between. Germline assignment: CDR1 MDHEN and CDR2 SYDVKM.

The chain uses TRBV7-2 and TRBJ1-3; no definite D call. This CDR3 comprises 14 residues. Germline CDR1 and CDR2: SGHTA and FQGNSA. V was trimmed by 2 bases and J by 4 bases, leaving 9 bases between them. CDR3 DNA sequence: TGTGCCAGCAGCTTAAGGGAGAAAGGAAACACCATATATTTT. Protein: CASSLREKGNTIYF.

J is TRBJ1-5 and V is TRBV7-9; 8 nucleotides match TRBD1. Germline CDR1 is SEHNR and CDR2 is FQNEAQ (reference sequence). There are 15 residues in the CDR3. The V and J ends lost 4 bases and 7 bases, in that order; junction bases with no gene match: 9. CDR3 sequence: CASSSERTGKQPQHF. The CDR3 region has the DNA TGTGCCAGCAGCTCGGAAAGGACAGGGAAGCAGCCCCAGCATTTT.

The V and J genes are TRBV15 and TRBJ1-4; D gene uncertain. CDR1 and CDR2 (germline): LNHNV, YYDKDF (reference sequence). The CDR3 extends over 14 amino acids. Trimming removed 1 base at V and 7 bases at J, with 10 bases between. DNA of the CDR3: TGTGCCACCAGCAGAGGCACAGCGGGTGAAAAACTGTTTTTT. Translating gives CATSRGTAGEKLFF.

V gene TRBV7-2 combines with J gene TRBJ1-2; D is perhaps TRBD1 (5 bases). V dropped 3 bases and J dropped 6 bases, with 17 bases sitting between them. Germline loops: CDR1 SGHTA, CDR2 FQGNSA. The CDR3 runs 15 residues. The CDR3 spells CASSFMGLRENGYTF. The CDR3 nucleotides read TGTGCCAGCAGCTTTATGGGTCTCAGGGAAAATGGCTACACCTTC.

The chain carries TRBV9 and TRBJ2-3; 9 bases align to TRBD2. Germline V gives CDR1 SGDLS, CDR2 YYNGEE. The CDR3 is 16 amino acids. V gave up 0 bases and J gave up 3 bases; unmatched junction bases: 5. In nucleotides, the CDR3 is TGTGCCAGCAGCGTAGGGACTAGCGAAAGGACAGATACGCAGTATTTT. Amino acids: CASSVGTSERTDTQYF.

This chain uses TRBV5-1 with TRBJ2-1; 9 positions match TRBD2. Unmatched junction bases numbered 6, after V lost 4 bases and J lost 4 bases. From germline, CDR1 is SGHRS and CDR2 YFSETQ. The CDR3 runs to 15 residues. CDR3 sequence: CASSLGLANYNEQFF. The CDR3 region has the DNA TGCGCCAGCAGCCTGGGACTAGCTAATTACAATGAGCAGTTCTTC.

This sequence joins TRBV7-9 and TRBJ1-4; 9 bases map to TRBD1. This CDR3 has 14 amino acids. The trim removed 5 bases at V and 7 bases at J, leaving 5 bases unmatched. The germline CDR1 and CDR2 sequences are SEHNR and FQNEAQ (reference sequence). CDR3 nucleotides: TGTGCCAGCAGCCCCGGGACAGGGTCTGAAAAACTGTTTTTT. This encodes CASSPGTGSEKLFF.

This clone was observed a handful of times. V gene TRBV7-9 combines with J gene TRBJ2-5; possibly TRBD1 for D (6 bases). The CDR3 has 15 amino acids. The ends were cut back, 2 bases at V and 4 bases at J, with 14 bases in the middle. Germline values: CDR1 SEHNR, CDR2 FQNEAQ (reference sequence). Here the CDR3 reads CASSLSTGRTETQYF. DNA for the CDR3: TGTGCCAGCAGCTTATCAACAGGGCGGACAGAGACCCAGTACTTC.

The genes are TRBV5-4 and TRBJ2-1; no clear D. The CDR3 consists of 14 residues. Germline values: CDR1 SGHNT, CDR2 YYREEE (reference sequence). The V end was cut by 5 bases, the J end by 5 bases, with 14 bases between. The CDR3 DNA sequence: TGTGCCAGCAGGTTGTCCTGGGCCGACAATGAGCAGTTCTTC. Translated: CASRLSWADNEQFF.

V usage is TRBV5-4 and J usage is TRBJ2-2; D is perhaps TRBD2 (6 bases). Germline CDR1 SGHNT, CDR2 YYREEE (reference sequence). The CDR3 covers 15 residues. Trimming cost V 0 bases and J 5 bases, with 11 bases left between them. The DNA for the CDR3 is TGTGCCAGCAGCTTGGGTCGGGGACTGACCGGGGAGCTGTTTTTT. Translated, it gives CASSLGRGLTGELFF.

V usage is TRBV19 and J usage is TRBJ1-1, with TRBD1 matching over 8 bases. The CDR3 is 16 amino acids. Germline CDR1 reads LNHDA; CDR2 reads SQIVND (reference sequence). The V and J ends lost 4 bases and 1 base, in that order; junction bases with no gene match: 8. The CDR3 nucleotides read TGTGCCAGTAGTACCTTTGTCGGGACAGGGAACACTGAAGCTTTCTTT. This codes for CASSTFVGTGNTEAFF.

This chain uses TRBV11-2 with TRBJ2-3, with 9 bases matching TRBD2. CDR1 and CDR2 (germline): SGHAT, FQNNGV. The CDR3 extends over 15 amino acids. Unmatched junction bases numbered 9, after V lost 5 bases and J lost 6 bases. CDR3 in amino acids: CASSPVGGRGDTQYF. In DNA form, the CDR3 reads TGTGCCAGCAGCCCTGTCGGCGGGAGGGGGGATACGCAGTATTTT.

The chain uses TRBV7-6 and TRBJ2-1; D perhaps matches TRBD1 (5 bases). The germline V gene encodes CDR1 SGHVS and CDR2 FNYEAQ. V gave up 4 bases and J gave up 7 bases, with 14 bases separating them. CDR3 length: 14 residues. Written as DNA, the CDR3 is TGTGCCAGCAGCTCATCATTTCAGGGAAATGAGCAGTTCTTC. Encoded protein: CASSSSFQGNEQFF. The entire variable domain, with the rest obtained from reference TRBV7-6 and TRBJ2-1, is as follows: GAGVSQSPRYKVTKRGQDVALRCDPISGHVSLYWYRQALGQGPEFLTYFNYEAQQDKSGLPNDRFSAERPEGSISTLTIQRTEQRDSAMYRCASSSSFQGNEQFFGPGTRLTVL.

This chain connects TRBV2 to TRBJ1-6; 9 bases line up with TRBD1. V lost 6 bases and J lost 7; bases outside the gene matches: 4. CDR1 and CDR2 (germline): SNHLY, FYNNEI. The CDR3 sequence is 14 residues long. CDR3 bases: TGTGCCAGCAGATCGACAGGGGGGAATTCACCCCTCCACTTT. Translating gives CASRSTGGNSPLHF.

CDR3 in DNA: TGTGCCAGCAGCTCCAGGACTAGCGGGAGGTCTAGCAACGAGCAGTACTTC. This codes for CASSSRTSGRSSNEQYF. This chain links TRBV7-6 with TRBJ2-7; 14 nucleotides agree with TRBD2. Per germline, CDR1 SGHVS and CDR2 FNYEAQ. The CDR3 spans 17 residues. The trim removed 4 bases at V and 5 bases at J, leaving 10 bases unmatched.

V and J are TRBV7-9 and TRBJ2-2, with TRBD2 as a possible D gene (5 bases). Germline CDR1 is SEHNR and CDR2 is FQNEAQ (reference sequence). The V and J ends lost 2 bases and 4 bases respectively, with 11 bases between them. CDR3 length: 15 amino acids. CDR3 sequence reads: CASSLISGLTGELFF. CDR3 coding DNA: TGTGCCAGCAGCTTAATCAGCGGACTCACCGGGGAGCTGTTTTTT.

V and J are TRBV28 and TRBJ1-1; D perhaps matches TRBD1 (6 bases). V was shortened by 8 bases and J by 2 bases, with 12 bases between the two germline ends. CDR1 is MDHEN, CDR2 SYDVKM, per germline. This CDR3 comprises 13 residues. CDR3 in DNA: TGTGCCAGCCAACTACAGGGAAACACTGAAGCTTTCTTT. Protein: CASQLQGNTEAFF. Full variable domain (missing parts from reference TRBV28 and TRBJ1-1): DVKVTQSSRYLVKRTGEKVFLECVQDMDHENMFWYRQDPGLGLRLIYFSYDVKMKEKGDIPEGYSVSREKKERFSLILESASTNQTSMYLCASQLQGNTEAFFGQGTRLTVV.

This chain joins TRBV5-6 and TRBJ2-1; TRBD2 agrees at 12 bases. The CDR3 extends over 17 amino acids. Germline trimming cut 3 bases from V and 3 bases from J; bases unmatched to any gene: 7. Germline-derived CDR1 and CDR2 are SGHDT and YYEEEE. The CDR3 sequence is CASSSFGLAGLYNEQFF. In nucleotides, the CDR3 is TGTGCCAGCAGCTCCTTTGGACTAGCGGGACTCTACAATGAGCAGTTCTTC. Full variable domain (missing parts from reference TRBV5-6 and TRBJ2-1): DAGVTQSPTHLIKTRGQQVTLRCSPKSGHDTVSWYQQALGQGPQFIFQYYEEEERQRGNFPDRFSGHQFPNYSSELNVNALLLGDSALYLCASSSFGLAGLYNEQFFGPGTRLTVL.

V gene TRBV9 combines with J gene TRBJ2-4; TRBD2 matches at 8 bases. This CDR3 has 14 residues. Germline CDR1 is SGDLS and CDR2 is YYNGEE. After removal of 2 bases from V and 6 bases from J, the junction contained 4 bases not matched to a gene. The CDR3 region is CASSVGTRGNIQYF. The CDR3 DNA reads TGTGCCAGCAGCGTGGGGACTAGAGGAAACATTCAGTACTTC. Looking up the rest from reference TRBV9 and TRBJ2-4 gives the full variable domain: DSGVTQTPKHLITATGQRVTLRCSPRSGDLSVYWYQQSLDQGLQFLIQYYNGEERAKGNILERFSAQQFPDLHSELNLSSLELGDSALYFCASSVGTRGNIQYFGAGTRLSVL.

V usage is TRBV19 and J usage is TRBJ2-5; 9 bases map to TRBD1. Germline-derived CDR1 and CDR2 are LNHDA and SQIVND (reference sequence). The junction had 4 bases not matched to a gene; V was cut back by 6 bases and J by 2 bases. CDR3 length: 14 amino acids. The CDR3 spells CASRGQGGQETQYF. The CDR3 region has the DNA TGTGCCAGTAGGGGACAGGGAGGGCAAGAGACCCAGTACTTC.

V and J are TRBV29-1 and TRBJ2-2, with TRBD2 matching over 8 bases. The germline V gene has CDR1 SQVTM and CDR2 ANQGSEA. The junction had 8 bases not matched to a gene; V was cut back by 7 bases and J by 4 bases. The CDR3 has 14 amino acids. CDR3 protein: CSAPSSGSTGELFF. As DNA, the CDR3 is TGCAGCGCCCCGAGCAGCGGGAGCACCGGGGAGCTGTTTTTT.